The 27 T cell receptor beta chains below all came from one sample that was sequenced in a study of early T cells in non-severe SARS-CoV-2 infection. One entry per CDR3 protein, called by TCRdb with MiXCR from the 5' RACE reads. The repertoire holds about 25,000 distinct CDR3 sequences, with roughly 4.8% as singletons. Sequencing used whole blood. The receptors here all came from an adult who was a healthcare worker with PCR-confirmed SARS-CoV-2 infection or an uninfected control (not recorded which).

The chain links TRBV7-9 to TRBJ1-2, with a weak D call TRBD1 (5 bases). Germline-derived CDR1 and CDR2 are SEHNR and FQNEAQ (reference sequence). This CDR3 has 13 residues. Trimming removed 5 bases at V and 5 bases at J, with 12 bases between. This chain's CDR3 is CASSHFQGYGYTF. Written as DNA, the CDR3 is TGTGCCAGCAGCCACTTCCAGGGTTATGGCTACACCTTC.

The genes are TRBV13 and TRBJ2-1; 7 bases are a match to TRBD2. Germline lookup yields CDR1 PRHDT and CDR2 FYEKMQ (reference sequence). J lost 6 bases, V lost 5 bases, and 4 bases had no gene match. This CDR3 has 13 residues. In DNA, the CDR3 is TGTGCCAGCAGCCCGGGACTACCCAATGAGCAGTTCTTC. Its protein product is CASSPGLPNEQFF.

This clonotype was picked up many times. The chain carries TRBV7-9 and TRBJ2-7; D not certain. The CDR3 is 14 amino acids. V was cut by 5 bases and J by 2 bases, with 13 bases left in between. Germline V gene data show CDR1 as SEHNR and CDR2 as FQNEAQ (reference sequence). CDR3 protein: CASSLGRLAYEQYF. CDR3 bases: TGTGCCAGCAGCCTAGGACGGTTGGCCTACGAGCAGTACTTC.

This clonotype showed up many times. CDR3 sequence reads: CARPLLWQFF. The CDR3 nucleotides read TGTGCAAGACCCCTCCTTTGGCAGTTCTTC. The genes are TRBV12-2 and TRBJ2-1; the table's D call of TRBD2 was not tested on the DNA. TRBV12-2 represents a pseudogene. The CDR3 is 10 residues long.

V usage is TRBV2 and J usage is TRBJ2-4, with D possibly being TRBD2 (6 bases). The CDR3 consists of 13 residues. Looked up from germline, CDR1 is SNHLY and CDR2 is FYNNEI. Trimming shortened V by 4 bases and J by 5 bases, and 9 bases separated the two germline ends. DNA for the CDR3: TGTGCCAGCAGTGTGGAGGGACAAAACATTCAGTACTTC. The encoded protein is CASSVEGQNIQYF.

This clonotype was picked up many times. This sequence joins TRBV19 and TRBJ1-5, with D perhaps TRBD1 (6 bases). The V and J ends lost 7 bases and 0 bases respectively, with 10 bases between them. The CDR3 is made up of 14 amino acids. Germline V gene lookup returns CDR1 LNHDA and CDR2 SQIVND (reference sequence). CDR3 DNA: TGTGCCAGTACGCGGACAGTTAGCAATCAGCCCCAGCATTTT. Amino acids: CASTRTVSNQPQHF.

The V call is TRBV5-1, the J call TRBJ1-1; perhaps TRBD1 as D (5 bases). V was pared by 2 bases and J by 0 bases, with 17 bases between. From germline, CDR1 is SGHRS and CDR2 YFSETQ. This CDR3 comprises 17 residues. The CDR3 nucleotides are TGCGCCAGCAGCTTTGGCCATAGGGACGGCTTGAACACTGAAGCTTTCTTT. Its protein is CASSFGHRDGLNTEAFF.

This clonotype was found many times. The chain joins TRBV18 to TRBJ1-1; 9 bases are a match to TRBD1. The CDR3 sequence is 15 residues long. The V segment lost 8 bases and the J segment 1 base; nucleotides outside the gene matches: 8. CDR1 and CDR2 from the germline V gene are KGHSH and LQKENI. The CDR3 spells CASPRQGGRNTEAFF. The CDR3 DNA reads as TGTGCCAGCCCCCGACAGGGGGGGAGGAACACTGAAGCTTTCTTT.

This sequence joins TRBV10-2 and TRBJ2-7, with a tentative D call TRBD2 (5 bases). Trimming shortened V by 5 bases and J by 3 bases, and 14 bases separated the two germline ends. The CDR3 is 14 amino acids. CDR1 WSHSY and CDR2 SAAADI come from the germline V gene. CDR3 residues: CASSWAGGDYEQYF. CDR3 in DNA: TGCGCCAGCAGTTGGGCTGGAGGAGACTACGAGCAGTACTTC.

The rearrangement joins TRBV12-3 or TRBV12-4 to TRBJ1-1; D not resolved. Trimming cost V 5 bases and J 4 bases, with 17 bases left between them. The CDR3 contains 15 residues. CDR3 sequence: CASSPRSVGGTEAFF. CDR3 coding DNA: TGTGCCAGCAGTCCGCGATCGGTTGGAGGCACTGAAGCTTTCTTT.

This clonotype was detected ten times or more. The chain couples TRBV11-3 to TRBJ2-1, with TRBD1 matching 7 bases. CDR3 length: 15 residues. From germline, CDR1 is SGHNT and CDR2 YENEEA. The ends lost 5 bases at V and 0 bases at J; junction bases unmatched: 4. The CDR3: CASSPQGISYNEQFF. In DNA, the CDR3 is TGTGCCAGCAGCCCACAGGGGATCTCCTACAATGAGCAGTTCTTC.

This clonotype was found a few times. The V call is TRBV7-2, the J call TRBJ2-3, with D possibly TRBD2 on 6 matching bases. V was trimmed by 1 base and J by 2 bases, leaving 16 bases between them. CDR1 and CDR2 (germline): SGHTA, FQGNSA. The CDR3 extends over 17 amino acids. CDR3 in DNA: TGTGCCAGCAGCTTAGGACCGGCGGGACTCACCACAGATACGCAGTATTTT. It translates to CASSLGPAGLTTDTQYF.

This clonotype is judged medium-sized (0.01 to 0.1%). The chain has TRBV2 and TRBJ1-5; 11 bases match TRBD1. Trimming removed 6 bases from V and 6 bases from J; junction bases left unmatched: 7. Looked up from germline, CDR1 is SNHLY and CDR2 is FYNNEI. The CDR3 loop spans 15 amino acids. CDR3 protein: CASSHGQGAFQPQHF. For the CDR3, the DNA is TGTGCCAGCAGCCACGGACAGGGGGCATTTCAGCCCCAGCATTTT.

In its sample, this clonotype was seen many times. The J gene is TRBJ2-7, the V gene TRBV6-6; D unresolved. Trimming stripped 0 bases from V and 3 bases from J, with 3 bases between. Germline V lookup: CDR1 MNHNY, CDR2 SVGAGI (reference sequence). The CDR3 contains 12 residues. CDR3 sequence reads: CASSYSVYEQYF. In DNA form, the CDR3 reads TGTGCCAGCAGTTACTCGGTCTACGAGCAGTACTTC.

As for this clonotype: The junction differs from germline at one of its ends, possibly a read error. The gene calls are TRBV6-6 and TRBJ1-1; D is unresolved. This CDR3 region has 13 residues. Germline lookup yields CDR1 MNHNY and CDR2 SVGAGI (reference sequence). The CDR3 reads CASSTRMNTEVFF. DNA for the CDR3: TGTGCCAGCTCCACACGGATGAACACTGAAGTTTTCTTT.

The rearrangement joins TRBV9 to TRBJ1-1; TRBD1 aligns across 9 bases. CDR3 length equals 15 residues. With 4 bases clipped from V and 4 bases from J, the junction kept 8 bases outside the gene matches. Looked up from germline, CDR1 is SGDLS and CDR2 is YYNGEE. For the CDR3, the DNA is TGTGCCAGCAGCCCCAGGGACAGGGTAGTCACTGAAGCTTTCTTT. This encodes CASSPRDRVVTEAFF.

This clonotype was counted many times. The chain uses TRBV20-1 and TRBJ2-2, with 9 bases matching TRBD2. This CDR3 spans 16 amino acids. Germline assignment: CDR1 DFQATT and CDR2 SNEGSKA (reference sequence). Unmatched junction bases numbered 5, after V lost 2 bases and J lost 1 base. For the CDR3, the DNA is TGCAGTGCTAGAACCGGGACTAGCTTGAACACCGGGGAGCTGTTTTTT. Translation gives CSARTGTSLNTGELFF.

J is TRBJ2-5 and V is TRBV2; 15 nucleotides match TRBD2. V shed 4 bases and J 0 bases; nucleotides not matched to a gene: 3. Germline V gene sequence: CDR1 SNHLY, CDR2 FYNNEI. This CDR3 has 17 residues. The CDR3 DNA reads as TGTGCCAGCAGTGTTGGACTAGCGGGGGGGAACCAAGAGACCCAGTACTTC. Amino acid sequence: CASSVGLAGGNQETQYF.

The rearrangement joins TRBV28 to TRBJ2-1; 7 nucleotides align to TRBD2. The CDR3 covers 17 residues. V lost 6 bases, J lost 5 bases, and 16 bases stayed unmatched. Germline V lookup: CDR1 MDHEN, CDR2 SYDVKM. CDR3 coding DNA: TGTGCCAGCAGCCTAACCCGGGGGAGGGGAGGACACAATGAGCAGTTCTTC. Its protein is CASSLTRGRGGHNEQFF.

The chain carries TRBV6-1 and TRBJ1-5, with a tentative D call TRBD1 (5 bases). V lost 8 bases to trimming and J lost 0 bases, with 14 bases between them. There are 15 residues in the CDR3. Germline CDR1 MNHNS, CDR2 SASEGT. The DNA for the CDR3 is TGTGCCAGCTGTGGGACGGTGTATAGCAATCAGCCCCAGCATTTT. The encoded protein is CASCGTVYSNQPQHF.

This clonotype has a handful of counts. The CDR3 spells CASSSLGLNTEAFF. DNA for the CDR3: TGCGCCAGCAGCTCACTTGGCTTGAACACTGAAGCTTTCTTT. This rearrangement joins TRBV5-1 to TRBJ1-1; D is ambiguous. V was cut by 3 bases and J by 0 bases, with 9 bases left in between. This CDR3 comprises 14 residues. The V gene's germline CDR1 is SGHRS and CDR2 YFSETQ.

In its sample, this clonotype was seen a few times. The chain joins TRBV5-1 to TRBJ2-7; D ambiguous. Trimming left V 0 bases short and J 3 bases short, with 10 bases between. In germline, CDR1 is SGHRS, CDR2 YFSETQ. This CDR3 has 14 residues. The CDR3 region is CASSLDRLYYEQYF. The DNA of the CDR3 is TGCGCCAGCAGCTTGGACCGTCTGTACTACGAGCAGTACTTC.

This clonotype was observed at least ten times. This sequence joins TRBV2 and TRBJ1-5; the match to TRBD1 covers 7 bases. The junction had 4 bases not matched to a gene; V was cut back by 4 bases and J by 4 bases. The germline gives CDR1 SNHLY, CDR2 FYNNEI. The CDR3 is 14 amino acids. In nucleotides, the CDR3 is TGTGCCAGCAGTGGTACAGGGGAAAATCAGCCCCAGCATTTT. Its translation: CASSGTGENQPQHF.

This clonotype was observed many times. The V gene is TRBV7-6, the J gene TRBJ1-1; D remains unclear. CDR3 length: 16 amino acids. V lost 1 base and J 0 bases, leaving 12 bases between the germline ends. Germline V gene sequence: CDR1 SGHVS, CDR2 FNYEAQ. The CDR3 region has the DNA TGTGCCAGCAGCTTAGACTCTAGGGTTCTGAACACTGAAGCTTTCTTT. Encoded protein: CASSLDSRVLNTEAFF.

This clonotype was recorded at least ten times. This rearrangement joins TRBV6-5 to TRBJ2-5; possibly TRBD1 or TRBD2 for D (6 bases each). The CDR3 sequence is 13 residues long. The germline V gene has CDR1 MNHEY and CDR2 SVGAGI. Trimming shortened V by 2 bases and J by 6 bases, and 10 bases separated the two germline ends. The CDR3 here is CASSYPGAQTQYF. The DNA of the CDR3 is TGTGCCAGCAGTTACCCGGGGGCGCAGACCCAGTACTTC.

This clonotype was counted many times. The chain carries TRBV5-1 and TRBJ1-1; 7 nucleotides align to TRBD1. V trimming: 4 bases; J trimming: 0 bases; junction bases outside the gene matches: 9. The CDR3 is 16 residues long. Germline CDR1 reads SGHRS; CDR2 reads YFSETQ. CDR3 nucleotide sequence: TGCGCCAGCAGCCTCCGACAGGGATCGATGAACACTGAAGCTTTCTTT. This translates into CASSLRQGSMNTEAFF.

This clonotype was counted ten times or more. The gene calls are TRBV10-2 and TRBJ1-1; maybe TRBD1 (5 bases). There are 14 residues in the CDR3. V was trimmed by 3 bases and J by 2 bases, leaving 10 bases between them. CDR1 and CDR2 from the germline V gene are WSHSY and SAAADI. The CDR3 DNA sequence: TGCGCCAGCAGTGACCGCGACAGAAACACTGAAGCTTTCTTT. Amino acids: CASSDRDRNTEAFF.